The clone carrying this TCR beta chain turned up a few times. Its antigen remains unknown. These data are taken from a study of post-analysis software for immune sequencing data. Study-level information: Relapsing-remitting, secondary progressive and progressive-relapsing multiple sclerosis were all included among the disease courses.

Trimming took off 4 bases at V and 2 bases at J, with 13 bases between the two ends. Germline values: CDR1 SQVTM, CDR2 ANQGSEA. This CDR3 comprises 14 residues. The authors incorporated unique molecular identifiers into the TCR beta cDNA libraries. A population of about 0.95 to 10 million T cells gave rise to roughly 0.5 million cDNA molecules. TCRdb passed the PCR reads through MiXCR, listing each CDR3 protein once. The table includes hundreds of thousands of distinct CDR3 sequences, roughly 30% detected once. Findings and caveats of the study: Controls showed lower frequencies than patients for 5 or 6 TRBV segments, and TRBV5-6, TRBV5-1 and TRBV20-1 were among these.

The sequencing input was blood. The chain is built from TRBV29-1 and TRBJ2-3; D ambiguous. This TCR came from a girl aged 5-17 years with multiple sclerosis. DNA for the CDR3: TGCAGCGTTGGCCCGGACGGCGTCACAGATACGCAGTATTTT. Its translation: CSVGPDGVTDTQYF.